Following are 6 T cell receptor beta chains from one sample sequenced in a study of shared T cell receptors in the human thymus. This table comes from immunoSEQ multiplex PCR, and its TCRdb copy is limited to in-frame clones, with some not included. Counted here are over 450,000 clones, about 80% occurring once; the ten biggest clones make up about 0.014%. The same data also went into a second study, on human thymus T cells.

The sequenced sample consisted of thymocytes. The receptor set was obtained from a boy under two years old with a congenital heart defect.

The CDR3 DNA is TGCGCCAGCAGCTTGGTTCGGCAGGCCCAATTCTTC. Translation gives CASSLVRQAQFF. This chain links TRBV5-1 with TRBJ2-1; D call uncertain. Per the germline V gene, CDR1 is SGHRS and CDR2 is YFSETQ. Trimming pared 0 bases from V and 16 bases from J, leaving 14 bases between. This CDR3 has 12 residues.

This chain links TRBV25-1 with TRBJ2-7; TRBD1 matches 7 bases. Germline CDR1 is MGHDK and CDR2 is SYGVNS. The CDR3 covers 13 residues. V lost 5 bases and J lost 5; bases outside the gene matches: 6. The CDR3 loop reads CASSPPTGDEQYF. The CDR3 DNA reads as TGTGCCAGCAGTCCTCCCACAGGGGACGAGCAGTACTTC.

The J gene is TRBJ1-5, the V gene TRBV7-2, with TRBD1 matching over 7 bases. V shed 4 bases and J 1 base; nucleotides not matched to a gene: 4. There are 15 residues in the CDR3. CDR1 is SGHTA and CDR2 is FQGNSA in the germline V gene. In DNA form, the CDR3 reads TGTGCCAGCAGCTACAGACAGGGAAGCAATCAGCCCCAGCATTTT. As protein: CASSYRQGSNQPQHF.

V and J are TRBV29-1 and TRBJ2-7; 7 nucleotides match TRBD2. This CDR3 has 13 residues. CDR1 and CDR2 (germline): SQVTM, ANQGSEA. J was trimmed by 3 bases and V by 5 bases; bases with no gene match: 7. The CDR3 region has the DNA TGCAGCGTTTATGCTAGCGGCCGCTACGAGCAGTACTTC. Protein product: CSVYASGRYEQYF.

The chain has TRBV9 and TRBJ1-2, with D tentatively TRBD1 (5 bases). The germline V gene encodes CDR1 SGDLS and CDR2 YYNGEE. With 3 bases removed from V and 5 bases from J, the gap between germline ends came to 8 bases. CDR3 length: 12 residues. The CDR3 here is CASSEDRYGYTF. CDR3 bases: TGTGCCAGCAGCGAAGACAGATATGGCTACACCTTC.

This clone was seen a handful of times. The CDR3 DNA sequence: TGCGCCAGCAGCCAAGATCGTAGGGGGGGCGAATATAAGAACACTGAAGCTTTCTTT. As protein: CASSQDRRGGEYKNTEAFF. The chain joins TRBV4-1 to TRBJ1-1; tentative D call: TRBD1 (6 bases). The V gene's germline CDR1 is MGHRA and CDR2 YSYEKL. This CDR3 contains 19 residues. V was clipped by 0 bases and J by 1 base, with 21 bases between them.